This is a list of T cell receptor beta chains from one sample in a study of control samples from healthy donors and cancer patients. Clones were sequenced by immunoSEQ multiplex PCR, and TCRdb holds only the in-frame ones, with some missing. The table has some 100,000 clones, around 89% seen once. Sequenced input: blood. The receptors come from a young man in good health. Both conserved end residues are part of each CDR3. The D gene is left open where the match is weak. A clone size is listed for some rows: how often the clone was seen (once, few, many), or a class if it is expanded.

DNA: TGTGCCAGTAGTCCACAGGGCTGGACAGGGAGGTTGAACACTGAAGCTTTCTTT
CDR3: CASSPQGWTGRLNTEAFF
D: TRBD1
J: TRBJ1-1
size: .
V: TRBV19

DNA: TGTGCCAGCAGAGAGACTAGCGGGGGGTTCACCGGGGAGCTGTTTTTT
CDR3: CASRETSGGFTGELFF
D: TRBD2
J: TRBJ2-2
size: .
V: TRBV25-1

DNA: TGTGCCAGTAGTGCAGGGGTTTATCAGCCCCAGCATTTT
CDR3: CASSAGVYQPQHF
D: .
J: TRBJ1-5
size: .
V: TRBV19

DNA: TGTGCCAGCAGCCGGGGAGGGGGTCTGACAGACGACTACGAGCAGTACTTC
CDR3: CASSRGGGLTDDYEQYF
D: .
J: TRBJ2-7
size: .
V: TRBV7-7

DNA: TGTGCCAGCAGTTACGGCAGACAGAACACCGGGGAGCTGTTTTTT
CDR3: CASSYGRQNTGELFF
D: .
J: TRBJ2-2
size: .
V: TRBV6-5

DNA: TGTGCCACCAGTGATTTGTGGCTCTACGGGGGCCTAAACACCATATATTTT
CDR3: CATSDLWLYGGLNTIYF
D: .
J: TRBJ1-3
size: .
V: TRBV24-1

DNA: TGTGCCAGCAGCCCCGCTCGAGGCACCGATTACGAGCAGTACTTC
CDR3: CASSPARGTDYEQYF
D: .
J: TRBJ2-7
size: once
V: TRBV7-2

DNA: TGTGCCCACGATCTTCCGGGAGGTCATCAGTACTTC
CDR3: CAHDLPGGHQYF
D: TRBD2
J: TRBJ2-4
size: .
V: TRBV30

DNA: TGTGCCACCAGCAGGGGTACCGGGACAAGGGGTGATAATGAGCAGTTCTTC
CDR3: CATSRGTGTRGDNEQFF
D: .
J: TRBJ2-1
size: few
V: TRBV15

DNA: TGTGCCAGCAGTTACTCCGGGGGAAGCACAGATACGCAGTATTTT
CDR3: CASSYSGGSTDTQYF
D: .
J: TRBJ2-3
size: .
V: TRBV6-2/TRBV6-3

DNA: TGTGCCAGCAGTCCCGGGGACAACTATGGCTACACCTTC
CDR3: CASSPGDNYGYTF
D: .
J: TRBJ1-2
size: .
V: TRBV6-5

DNA: TGTGCCAGCAGTTGGGGAACAGGGGAATCACCCCTCCACTTT
CDR3: CASSWGTGESPLHF
D: TRBD1
J: TRBJ1-6
size: .
V: TRBV27

DNA: TGTGCCAGCAGTTCCACAGATCGCGGAGGTCCCACCGGGGAGCTGTTTTTT
CDR3: CASSSTDRGGPTGELFF
D: .
J: TRBJ2-2
size: .
V: TRBV27

DNA: TGTGCCAGTAGTCGGGACTCCAGCTCTGGGGCCAACGTCCTGACTTTC
CDR3: CASSRDSSSGANVLTF
D: .
J: TRBJ2-6
size: few
V: TRBV19

DNA: TGTGCCAGTAGTCCCCGGGGTACCTCTGGAAACACCATATATTTT
CDR3: CASSPRGTSGNTIYF
D: .
J: TRBJ1-3
size: .
V: TRBV19

DNA: TGTGCCAGCAGCGTATTAGGACAGACACAAGAGACCCAGTACTTC
CDR3: CASSVLGQTQETQYF
D: .
J: TRBJ2-5
size: .
V: TRBV7-3

DNA: TGTGCCAGCAGTGAAAAGCTAGCGGGAGAATTCTACGAGCAGTACTTC
CDR3: CASSEKLAGEFYEQYF
D: TRBD2
J: TRBJ2-7
size: once
V: TRBV6-1

DNA: TGCGCCAGCAGCTCCGGACTAGCGGGAGGGCCCCACGAGCAGTACTTC
CDR3: CASSSGLAGGPHEQYF
D: TRBD2
J: TRBJ2-7
size: .
V: TRBV5-1

DNA: TGTGCCAGCAGCTTAGTTTCTGGTCTCCTAGCCAAAAACATTCAGTACTTC
CDR3: CASSLVSGLLAKNIQYF
D: .
J: TRBJ2-4
size: once
V: TRBV11-3

DNA: TGTGCCAGCAGCTTGACAGGTAGCTCCTACGAGCAGTACTTC
CDR3: CASSLTGSSYEQYF
D: .
J: TRBJ2-7
size: .
V: TRBV5-6

DNA: TGTGCCAGCAGCTTAACGCGGGGGAGGGGGGCCAACGTCCTGACTTTC
CDR3: CASSLTRGRGANVLTF
D: TRBD2
J: TRBJ2-6
size: once
V: TRBV7-3

DNA: TGTGCCAGCAGCAGACAGGGGAATTCACCCCTCCACTTT
CDR3: CASSRQGNSPLHF
D: TRBD1
J: TRBJ1-6
size: few
V: TRBV6-5

DNA: TGTGCCAGCAGTTTGGGGGATCTGGGACAGGGTTACATTCAGTACTTC
CDR3: CASSLGDLGQGYIQYF
D: TRBD1
J: TRBJ2-4
size: .
V: TRBV28

DNA: TGTGCCACCAGTGGGGGGCGCGGGCCACCCAACACTGAAGCTTTCTTT
CDR3: CATSGGRGPPNTEAFF
D: .
J: TRBJ1-1
size: .
V: TRBV24-1

DNA: TGTGCCAGCAGCACCGGGACGGCAAACTATGGCTACACCTTC
CDR3: CASSTGTANYGYTF
D: .
J: TRBJ1-2
size: few
V: TRBV28

DNA: TGTGCCAGCAGTTTTGGGGGAAATCAGCCCCAGCATTTT
CDR3: CASSFGGNQPQHF
D: .
J: TRBJ1-5
size: .
V: TRBV28

DNA: TGTGCCAGTAGTATGGCAACGGTTGGGGAGAGGACTGAAGCTTTCTTT
CDR3: CASSMATVGERTEAFF
D: .
J: TRBJ1-1
size: .
V: TRBV19

DNA: TGCGCCAGCAGCACTGGACTAGCCGACTTTCGTGAGCAGTTCTTC
CDR3: CASSTGLADFREQFF
D: TRBD2
J: TRBJ2-1
size: .
V: TRBV5-1

DNA: TGTGCCAGCAGCCGGGACAGAAACACTGAAGCTTTCTTT
CDR3: CASSRDRNTEAFF
D: TRBD1
J: TRBJ1-1
size: .
V: TRBV7-7

DNA: TGCGCCAGCAGCCGGGGACTAGCGGGGGCCTACGAGCAGTACTTC
CDR3: CASSRGLAGAYEQYF
D: TRBD2
J: TRBJ2-7
size: .
V: TRBV4-3

DNA: TGTGCCAGCAGCCAATCTGGGGAGAACACTGAAGCTTTCTTT
CDR3: CASSQSGENTEAFF
D: .
J: TRBJ1-1
size: .
V: TRBV3-1/TRBV3-2

DNA: TGTGCCAGCAGTCGAAACAGGGCTGAAGCTTTCTTT
CDR3: CASSRNRAEAFF
D: .
J: TRBJ1-1
size: .
V: TRBV12-3/TRBV12-4

DNA: TGTGCCAGCAGCCCAAAAGTCAGGGTGGAGCAGTACTTC
CDR3: CASSPKVRVEQYF
D: .
J: TRBJ2-7
size: .
V: TRBV21-1

DNA: TGTGCCAGCAGCTTGGTTCAACGGAAAGAGACCCAGTACTTC
CDR3: CASSLVQRKETQYF
D: .
J: TRBJ2-5
size: .
V: TRBV5-4

DNA: TGTGCCAGCAGCTTCGGTAGCGGGGGGGCAGATACGCAGTATTTT
CDR3: CASSFGSGGADTQYF
D: TRBD2
J: TRBJ2-3
size: .
V: TRBV7-2

DNA: TGTGCCAGCAAACTCGCCAAGAACACTGAAGCTTTCTTT
CDR3: CASKLAKNTEAFF
D: .
J: TRBJ1-1
size: once
V: TRBV6-5